These 8 T cell receptor beta chains were sequenced from one sample in a study of blood T cell repertoires in COVID-19. TCRdb's table, derived via immunoSEQ multiplex PCR, lists solely in-frame clones and lacks some. The repertoire holds 150,000 to 200,000 clones, with roughly nine tenths as singletons. The specimen was peripheral blood. These receptor sequences come from a man between 60 and 75 years old with acute or convalescent COVID-19.

Only one count was recorded for this clone. V is TRBV11-2 and J is TRBJ1-5, with D unclear. V lost 3 bases and J lost 6, with 9 bases in between. The CDR3 length is 13 residues. Per germline, CDR1 SGHAT and CDR2 FQNNGV. CDR3 residues: CASSFVEGQPQHF. The CDR3 bases are TGTGCCAGCAGCTTCGTAGAGGGTCAGCCCCAGCATTTT.

The V and J genes are TRBV6-6 and TRBJ1-4; 9 bases agree with TRBD1. The CDR3 is 15 residues long. J lost 8 bases, V lost 4 bases, and 8 bases had no gene match. Germline lookup yields CDR1 MNHNY and CDR2 SVGAGI (reference sequence). The CDR3 DNA reads TGTGCCAGCAGTTCGACCGACAGGGGGTTGGAAAAACTGTTTTTT. Protein: CASSSTDRGLEKLFF.

V usage is TRBV29-1 and J usage is TRBJ1-1, with TRBD1 identical over 10 bases. The CDR3 covers 13 residues. From germline, CDR1 is SQVTM and CDR2 ANQGSEA. J lost 5 bases, V lost 4 bases, and 4 bases had no gene match. CDR3 bases: TGCAGCGTTGTCTTGGGACAGGGGACTGAAGCTTTCTTT. Translating it yields CSVVLGQGTEAFF.

This clone was counted once. The rearrangement uses TRBV5-1 and TRBJ2-7; TRBD1 matches 10 bases. The ends lost 4 bases at V and 7 bases at J; junction bases unmatched: 8. The CDR3 runs to 14 residues. Germline V gene lookup returns CDR1 SGHRS and CDR2 YFSETQ. The CDR3 spells CASSPRGQGQEQYF. The CDR3 nucleotides read TGCGCCAGCAGCCCGAGGGGACAGGGGCAAGAGCAGTACTTC.

The V call is TRBV6-2 or TRBV6-3, the J call TRBJ2-3, with TRBD1 matching over 10 bases. The length of the CDR3 is 15 residues. The junction had 4 bases not matched to a gene; V was cut back by 4 bases and J by 3 bases. Germline-derived CDR1 and CDR2 are MNHEY and SVGEGT. The CDR3 region has the DNA TGTGCCAGCAGTTGGGGACAGGGGACAACAGATACGCAGTATTTT. Residues: CASSWGQGTTDTQYF.

This clone occurred once. This sequence joins TRBV5-1 and TRBJ2-5; weak D call: TRBD1 (6 bases). This CDR3 has 14 amino acids. The V end was cut by 4 bases, the J end by 0 bases, with 10 bases between. Germline loops: CDR1 SGHRS, CDR2 YFSETQ. This chain's CDR3 is CASSVGQYQETQYF. Here the CDR3 DNA reads TGCGCCAGCAGCGTCGGACAGTACCAAGAGACCCAGTACTTC.

The rearrangement links TRBV12-5 to TRBJ1-1, with unresolved D. V was clipped by 0 bases and J by 7 bases, with 6 bases between them. The CDR3 has 12 amino acids. Germline CDR1 LGHNT, CDR2 FRNRAP. CDR3 sequence reads: CASGLVPGEAFF. Here the CDR3 DNA reads TGTGCTAGTGGTTTGGTACCGGGTGAAGCTTTCTTT.

The genes are TRBV12-3 or TRBV12-4 and TRBJ2-7, with D maybe TRBD2 (6 bases). The V end lost 6 bases, the J end lost 3 bases, and 9 bases lay between the germline ends. The CDR3 runs to 12 residues. This chain's CDR3 is CASSPGGYEQYF. CDR3 DNA: TGTGCCAGCAGCCCCGGGGGCTACGAGCAGTACTTC.